The clone carrying this T cell receptor (beta chain) was picked up one time. Additional DNA sequences in this sample encode the identical CDR3. Per germline, CDR1 LNHDA and CDR2 SQIVND (reference sequence). Deletions cut 2 bases from V and 2 bases from J, with 9 bases between. The CDR3 totals 14 residues. This sample was included in a study of blood T cell repertoires in COVID-19. Study overall: From T cells, B-cell-depleted T cells, or PBMCs came the material, which was cDNA or gDNA.

Study processing details: It was from reference gene primer amplification that nucleated cell counts were estimated. Assay used: immunoSEQ multiplex PCR; TCRdb lists only in-frame clones, some missing. The DNA was the basis for D and trimming; V, J and clone size are from that table. The sample includes roughly 120,000 clones, roughly 80% seen only once; the top ten take about 4.7%. V and J are TRBV19 and TRBJ1-1, with D possibly being TRBD1 (5 bases). The TCR sequence derives from a human donor in a cohort sampled during active or convalescent COVID-19. Source material: peripheral blood. CDR3 bases: TGTGCCAGTAGTATAACGGGGGTAAACACTGAAGCTTTCTTT. Translated, it gives CASSITGVNTEAFF.